This is a list of T cell receptor beta chains from one sample in a study of vaccination and CD4 T cells after COVID-19. TCRdb re-derived calls from the PCR reads in MiXCR, one entry per CDR3 protein. The sample holds roughly 12,000 distinct CDR3 sequences, 44% seen once. Their antigens are not known. Sequencing used cultured CD4+ T cells from blood. The receptors originated from a human donor with COVID-19. Each CDR3 is given with its conserved first and last residue.

TRBV7-9 17 CASSLGEARRGLAEAFF
TRBV2 13 CASSRTGPETQYF
TRBV12-3/TRBV12-4 14 CASSRRGDGQPQHF
TRBV11-3 15 CASSLSLLSWSPLHF
TRBV2 18 CASSEKGQGIMFTDTQYF
TRBV7-9 14 CASSARGGTGEQYF
TRBV6-1 12 CASPDLYYGYTF
TRBV6-2/TRBV6-3 17 CASSYNPGQGILHEQYF
TRBV18 15 CASSPPLGLNTEAFF
TRBV21-1 16 CASSKGQGQYTDTQYF
TRBV7-9 15 CASSLAGGPADTQYF
TRBV5-5 15 CASSQGVSGTDTQYF
TRBV10-3 15 CAISESTSGAGEQYF
TRBV4-1 15 CASSQADRADGGYTF
TRBV10-3 13 CAISEATGNGYTF
TRBV19 12 CASRGGNQPQHF
TRBV7-2 15 CASSSGQGASSPLHF
TRBV12-3/TRBV12-4 12 CASTINNSPLHF
TRBV11-3 14 CASSLDRWSYEQYF
TRBV9 16 CASSGTSGGNTGELFF
TRBV20-1 15 CSARGVAGAWDEQFF
TRBV11-3 13 CASSWGGNTEAFF
TRBV30 14 CAWSVGLVNGGLFF
TRBV12-3/TRBV12-4 13 CASSLGQGDEQYF
TRBV20-1 15 CSARIPPASGPGQYF
TRBV6-1 15 CASRRIQDSKAGYTF
TRBV19 16 CASSSDRGRVTGELFF
TRBV5-6 13 CASSLDPTDTQYF
TRBV12-3/TRBV12-4 15 CASSLPQRYGNEAFF
TRBV7-2 13 CASSPRVGSGYTF
TRBV28 14 CATFTGGLWGGYTF
TRBV27 18 CASMERSLSSKGRYGYTF
TRBV7-2 16 CASSPIGRGNTGELFF
TRBV27 15 CASSLSQGRNQPQHF
TRBV19 15 CASNLQDRGNYGYTF
TRBV5-1 15 CASSLLAGPSHGYTF
TRBV15 15 CATSRRQSPYNEQFF
TRBV6-5 15 CASSYHRKQDYGYTF
TRBV6-1 14 CASSPGLVPDTQYF
TRBV12-3/TRBV12-4 9 CVTEGVYTF
TRBV7-7 13 CASSLGDQETQYF
TRBV20-1 15 CSARDTGVWGTEAFF
TRBV6-1 13 CASTLAGGNEQFF
TRBV6-2/TRBV6-3 13 CASSYPVRYEQYF